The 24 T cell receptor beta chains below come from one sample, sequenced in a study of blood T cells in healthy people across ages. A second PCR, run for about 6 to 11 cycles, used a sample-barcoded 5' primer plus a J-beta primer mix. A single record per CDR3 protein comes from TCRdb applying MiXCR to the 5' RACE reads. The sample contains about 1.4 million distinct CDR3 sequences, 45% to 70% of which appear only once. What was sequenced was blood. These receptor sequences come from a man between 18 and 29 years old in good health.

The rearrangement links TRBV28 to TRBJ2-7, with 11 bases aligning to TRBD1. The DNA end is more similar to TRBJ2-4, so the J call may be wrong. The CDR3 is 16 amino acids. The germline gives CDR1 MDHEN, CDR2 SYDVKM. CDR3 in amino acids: CASSRPGTGGKNIQYF. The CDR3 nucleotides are TGTGCCAGCAGTCGACCCGGGACAGGGGGTAAAAACATTCAGTACTTC.

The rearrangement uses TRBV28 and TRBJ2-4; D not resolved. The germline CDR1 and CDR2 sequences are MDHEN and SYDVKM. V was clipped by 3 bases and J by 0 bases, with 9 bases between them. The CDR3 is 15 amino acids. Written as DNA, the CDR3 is TGTGCCAGCAGTTTCCCCCACTTAGCCAAAAACATTCAGTACTTC. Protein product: CASSFPHLAKNIQYF. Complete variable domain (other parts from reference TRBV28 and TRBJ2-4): DVKVTQSSRYLVKRTGEKVFLECVQDMDHENMFWYRQDPGLGLRLIYFSYDVKMKEKGDIPEGYSVSREKKERFSLILESASTNQTSMYLCASSFPHLAKNIQYFGAGTRLSVL.

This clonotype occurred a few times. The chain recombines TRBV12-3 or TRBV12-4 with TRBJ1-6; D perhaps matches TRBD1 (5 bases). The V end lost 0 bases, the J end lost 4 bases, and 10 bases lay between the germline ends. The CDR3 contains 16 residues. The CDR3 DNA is TGTGCCAGCAGTTTAGCGGTGACAGAATATAATTCACCCCTCCACTTT. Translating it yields CASSLAVTEYNSPLHF.

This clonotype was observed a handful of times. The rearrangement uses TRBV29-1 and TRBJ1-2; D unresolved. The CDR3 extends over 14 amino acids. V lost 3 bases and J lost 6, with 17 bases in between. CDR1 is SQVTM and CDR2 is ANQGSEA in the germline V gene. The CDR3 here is CSVEFVGWVNGYTF. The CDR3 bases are TGCAGCGTTGAGTTCGTAGGTTGGGTTAATGGCTACACCTTC.

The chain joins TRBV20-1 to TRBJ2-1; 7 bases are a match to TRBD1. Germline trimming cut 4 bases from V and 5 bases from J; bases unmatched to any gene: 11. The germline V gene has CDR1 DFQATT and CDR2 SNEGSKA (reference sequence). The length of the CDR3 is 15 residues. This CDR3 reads CSAMRTGLLHNEQFF. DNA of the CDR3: TGCAGTGCTATGAGGACAGGCCTCCTCCACAATGAGCAGTTCTTC.

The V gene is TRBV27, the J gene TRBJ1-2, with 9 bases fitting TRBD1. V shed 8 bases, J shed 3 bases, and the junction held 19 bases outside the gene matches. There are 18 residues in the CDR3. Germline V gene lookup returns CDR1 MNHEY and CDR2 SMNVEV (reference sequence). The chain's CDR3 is CASPYRFVGRQGDYGYTF. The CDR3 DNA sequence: TGTGCCAGCCCTTACCGGTTTGTGGGAAGACAGGGGGACTATGGCTACACCTTC.

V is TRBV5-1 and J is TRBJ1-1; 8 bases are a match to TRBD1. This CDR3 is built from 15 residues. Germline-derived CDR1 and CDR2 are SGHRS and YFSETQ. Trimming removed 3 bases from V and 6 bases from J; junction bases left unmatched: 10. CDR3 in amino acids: CASSSWTGRLSEAFF. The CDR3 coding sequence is TGCGCCAGCAGCTCCTGGACAGGGCGGTTATCTGAAGCTTTCTTT.

The CDR3 DNA follows: TGCGCCAGCAGCGAAGGACAGGGGGACGCTAACTATGGCTACACCTTC. This codes for CASSEGQGDANYGYTF. The V gene is TRBV5-1, the J gene TRBJ1-2; 10 nucleotides align to TRBD1. This CDR3 is 16 amino acids long. Germline V gene data show CDR1 as SGHRS and CDR2 as YFSETQ. V dropped 4 bases and J dropped 0; count of bases not matched to a gene: 6. Complete variable domain (other parts from reference TRBV5-1 and TRBJ1-2): KAGVTQTPRYLIKTRGQQVTLSCSPISGHRSVSWYQQTPGQGLQFLFEYFSETQRNKGNFPGRFSGRQFSNSRSEMNVSTLELGDSALYLCASSEGQGDANYGYTFGSGTRLTVV.

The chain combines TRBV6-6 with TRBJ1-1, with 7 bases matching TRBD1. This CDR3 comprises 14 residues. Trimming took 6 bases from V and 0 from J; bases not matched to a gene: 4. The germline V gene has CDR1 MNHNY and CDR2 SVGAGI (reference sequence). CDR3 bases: TGTGCCAGCAGAAGACAGGGCATGAACACTGAAGCTTTCTTT. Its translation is CASRRQGMNTEAFF.

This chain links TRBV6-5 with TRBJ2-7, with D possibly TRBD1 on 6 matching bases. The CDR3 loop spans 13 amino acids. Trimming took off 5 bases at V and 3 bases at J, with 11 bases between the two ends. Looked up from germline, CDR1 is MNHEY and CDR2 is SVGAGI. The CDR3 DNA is TGTGCCAGCAGTCGGGACAAAAACTACGAGCAGTACTTC. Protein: CASSRDKNYEQYF.

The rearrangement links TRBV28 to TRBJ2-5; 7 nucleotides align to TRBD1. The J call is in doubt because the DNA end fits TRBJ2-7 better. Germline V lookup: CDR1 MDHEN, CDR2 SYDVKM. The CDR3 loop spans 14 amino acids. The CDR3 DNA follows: TGTGCCAGCAGCCTCCGGACAACAGGGGACGAGCAGTACTTC. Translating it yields CASSLRTTGDEQYF.

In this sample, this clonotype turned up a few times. Written as DNA, the CDR3 is TGCAGCGTTGCCGGGACAGGGAACACCGGGGAGCTGTTTTTT. As protein: CSVAGTGNTGELFF. The chain couples TRBV29-1 to TRBJ2-2; 8 positions agree with TRBD1. This CDR3 has 14 residues. After removal of 4 bases from V and 1 base from J, the junction contained 2 bases not matched to a gene. Germline CDR1 is SQVTM and CDR2 is ANQGSEA.

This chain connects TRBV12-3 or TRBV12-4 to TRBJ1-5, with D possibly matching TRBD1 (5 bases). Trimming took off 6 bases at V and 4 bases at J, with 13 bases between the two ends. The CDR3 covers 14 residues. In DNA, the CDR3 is TGTGCCAGCAGCACGGGACGGACAAATCAGCCCCAGCATTTT. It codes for CASSTGRTNQPQHF.

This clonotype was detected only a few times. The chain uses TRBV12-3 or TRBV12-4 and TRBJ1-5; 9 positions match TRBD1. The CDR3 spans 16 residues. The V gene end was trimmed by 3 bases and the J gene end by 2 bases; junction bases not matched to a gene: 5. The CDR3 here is CASSFYRTGGNQPQHF. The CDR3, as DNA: TGTGCCAGCAGTTTCTACAGGACAGGGGGCAATCAGCCCCAGCATTTT.

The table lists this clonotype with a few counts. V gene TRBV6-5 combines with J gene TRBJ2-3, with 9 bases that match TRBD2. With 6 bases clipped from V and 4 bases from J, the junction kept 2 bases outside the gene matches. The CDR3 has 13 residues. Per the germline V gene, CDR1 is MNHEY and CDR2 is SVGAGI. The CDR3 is CASRRLAADTQYF. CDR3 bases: TGTGCCAGCAGAAGACTAGCGGCAGATACGCAGTATTTT.

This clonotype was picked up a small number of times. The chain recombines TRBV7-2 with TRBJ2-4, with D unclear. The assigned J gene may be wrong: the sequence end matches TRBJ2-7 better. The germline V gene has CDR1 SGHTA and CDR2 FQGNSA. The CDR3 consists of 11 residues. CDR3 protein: CASSFTPEQYF. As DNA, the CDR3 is TGTGCCAGCAGTTTCACTCCCGAGCAGTACTTC.

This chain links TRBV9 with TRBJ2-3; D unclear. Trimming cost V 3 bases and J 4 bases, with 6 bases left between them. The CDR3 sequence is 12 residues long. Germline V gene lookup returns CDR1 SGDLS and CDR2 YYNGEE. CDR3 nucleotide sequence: TGTGCCAGCAGCGCTTTCTCAGATACGCAGTATTTT. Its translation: CASSAFSDTQYF.

CDR3 sequence: CASSHPAGELFF. As DNA, the CDR3 is TGCGCCAGCAGCCACCCCGCCGGGGAGCTGTTTTTT. The chain combines TRBV4-1 with TRBJ2-2; no clear D gene. V shed 3 bases and J shed 6 bases, with 5 bases lying between them. The CDR3 is 12 amino acids. Per germline, CDR1 MGHRA and CDR2 YSYEKL.

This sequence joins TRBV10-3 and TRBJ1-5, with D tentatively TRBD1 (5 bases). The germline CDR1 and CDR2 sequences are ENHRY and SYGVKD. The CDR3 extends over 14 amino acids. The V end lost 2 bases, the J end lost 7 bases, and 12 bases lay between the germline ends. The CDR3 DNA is TGTGCCATCAGTGAGACGGGGCAGGGACAGCCCCAGCATTTT. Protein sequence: CAISETGQGQPQHF.

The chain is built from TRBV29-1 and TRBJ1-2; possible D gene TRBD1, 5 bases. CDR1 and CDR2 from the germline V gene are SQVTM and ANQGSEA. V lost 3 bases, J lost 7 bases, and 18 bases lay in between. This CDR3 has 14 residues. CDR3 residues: CSVEDTGSYSGYTF. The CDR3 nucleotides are TGCAGCGTTGAGGACACAGGATCATATTCTGGCTACACCTTC.

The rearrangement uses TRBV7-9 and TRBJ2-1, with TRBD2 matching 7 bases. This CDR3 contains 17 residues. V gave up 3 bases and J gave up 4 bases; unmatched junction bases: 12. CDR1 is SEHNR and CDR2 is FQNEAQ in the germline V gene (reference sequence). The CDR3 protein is CASSLGQLALVYNEQFF. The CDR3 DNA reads TGTGCCAGCAGCTTGGGCCAACTAGCGCTTGTATACAATGAGCAGTTCTTC.

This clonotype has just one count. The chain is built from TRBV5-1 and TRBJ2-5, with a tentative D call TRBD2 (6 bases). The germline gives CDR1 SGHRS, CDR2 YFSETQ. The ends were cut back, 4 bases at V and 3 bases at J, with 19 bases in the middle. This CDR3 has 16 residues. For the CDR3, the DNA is TGCGCCAGCAGCCGGGGGTTAACTGGGATTGAAGAGACCCAGTACTTC. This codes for CASSRGLTGIEETQYF.

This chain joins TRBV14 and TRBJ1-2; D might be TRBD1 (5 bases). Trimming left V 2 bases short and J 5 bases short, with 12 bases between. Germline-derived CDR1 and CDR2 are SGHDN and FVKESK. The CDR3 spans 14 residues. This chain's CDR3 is CASSQQPGWYGYTF. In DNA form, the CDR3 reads TGTGCCAGCAGCCAACAGCCAGGGTGGTATGGCTACACCTTC.

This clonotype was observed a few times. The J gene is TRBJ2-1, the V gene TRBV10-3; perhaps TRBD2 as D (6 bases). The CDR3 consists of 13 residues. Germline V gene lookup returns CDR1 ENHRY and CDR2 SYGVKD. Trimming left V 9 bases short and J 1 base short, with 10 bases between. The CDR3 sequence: CAIDGGSYNEQFF. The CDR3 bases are TGTGCCATAGACGGGGGATCCTACAATGAGCAGTTCTTC.